This note documents a single TCR beta chain sequence. These data originate in a study of blood T cell repertoires in COVID-19. Method: immunoSEQ multiplex PCR; TCRdb's copy keeps in-frame clones and lacks some. The table has roughly 85,000 clones, just over 85% seen once. The CDR3 sequence is 15 residues long. The trim removed 5 bases at V and 6 bases at J, leaving 9 bases unmatched. Germline loops: CDR1 SGHAT, CDR2 FQNNGV. V usage is TRBV11-2 and J usage is TRBJ1-1; 10 nucleotides line up with TRBD1. The sample comprised peripheral blood. The TCR originated in a man between 50 and 59 years old with active or convalescent COVID-19. CDR3 sequence (DNA): TGTGCCAGCAGCCTCAATCCGGGACAGGGGTCTGAAGCTTTCTTT. Amino acid sequence: CASSLNPGQGSEAFF.